This TCR beta chain was sequenced during a study of shared clonotypes between healthy human individuals. V was cut by 5 bases and J by 5 bases, with 15 bases left in between. This CDR3 has 14 amino acids. Germline CDR1 is MDHEN and CDR2 is SYDVKM. Here immunoSEQ multiplex PCR was the method, and the copy in TCRdb shows in-frame clones only, minus some. The table has a few million clones, approximately 93% seen once; the top ten hold 0.3% to 0.4%. In this sample, this clone turned up a few times. This rearrangement joins TRBV28 to TRBJ1-2; no firm D call. The sequenced material came from naive CD4+ T cells from PBMCs. The sample's subset: CD45RA+ positively selected. The receptor's source is a man younger than 35 in good health. Some clones in this sample may be carry-over from other donors' samples. The CDR3 here is CASSTSITRYGYTF. CDR3 DNA sequence: TGTGCCAGCAGTACGAGTATCACGAGGTATGGCTACACCTTC.